This TCR beta chain was captured in a study of post-analysis software for immune sequencing data. Study-wide results and limits: Analysis by F measure revealed that same-batch samples clustered strongly together. With TRBV5-6, TRBV5-1 and TRBV20-1 included, about 5 TRBV segments were more frequent in patients than in controls.

The authors incorporated unique molecular identifiers into the TCR beta cDNA libraries. One entry per CDR3 protein, called by TCRdb with MiXCR from the PCR reads. The data show hundreds of thousands of distinct CDR3 sequences, 44% seen once. The CDR3 length is 15 residues. CDR1 is LGHNA and CDR2 is YNFKEQ in the germline V gene. Remarks on this clonotype: Its antigen is not identified. The junction and the germline gene differ at one end; a read error may be behind it.

The chain couples TRBV4-2 to TRBJ2-1, with TRBD1 identical over 7 bases. Sequencing was carried out using blood. The receptor comes from a girl aged 5-17 years with multiple sclerosis. The CDR3 sequence: CTSSQDWAGGDEQFF. CDR3 DNA sequence: TGTACCAGCAGCCAAGATTGGGCAGGGGGTGATGAGCAGTTCTTC.